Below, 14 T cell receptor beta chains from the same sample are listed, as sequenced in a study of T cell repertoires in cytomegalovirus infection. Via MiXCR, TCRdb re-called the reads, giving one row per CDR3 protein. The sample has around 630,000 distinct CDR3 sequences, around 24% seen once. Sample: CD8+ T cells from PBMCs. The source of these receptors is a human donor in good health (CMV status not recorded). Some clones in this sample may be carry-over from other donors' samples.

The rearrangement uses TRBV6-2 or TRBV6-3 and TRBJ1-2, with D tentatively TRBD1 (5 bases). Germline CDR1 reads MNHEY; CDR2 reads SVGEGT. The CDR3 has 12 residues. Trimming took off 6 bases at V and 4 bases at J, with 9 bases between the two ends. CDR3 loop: CASRWGLYGYTF. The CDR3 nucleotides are TGTGCCAGCAGATGGGGACTCTATGGCTACACCTTC.

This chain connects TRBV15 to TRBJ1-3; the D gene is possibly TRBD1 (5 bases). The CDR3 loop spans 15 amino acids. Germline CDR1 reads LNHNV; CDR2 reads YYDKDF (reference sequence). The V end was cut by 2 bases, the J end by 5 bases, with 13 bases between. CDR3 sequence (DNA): TGTGCCACCAGCAGAAGCGGGACCGCGAGAAACACCATATATTTT. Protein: CATSRSGTARNTIYF.

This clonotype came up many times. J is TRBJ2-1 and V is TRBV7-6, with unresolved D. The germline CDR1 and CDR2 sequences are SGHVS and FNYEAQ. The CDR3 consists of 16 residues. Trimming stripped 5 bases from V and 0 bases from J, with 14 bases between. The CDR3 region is CASSPPPISSYNEQFF. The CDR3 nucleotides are TGTGCCAGCAGCCCTCCCCCAATAAGCTCCTACAATGAGCAGTTCTTC.

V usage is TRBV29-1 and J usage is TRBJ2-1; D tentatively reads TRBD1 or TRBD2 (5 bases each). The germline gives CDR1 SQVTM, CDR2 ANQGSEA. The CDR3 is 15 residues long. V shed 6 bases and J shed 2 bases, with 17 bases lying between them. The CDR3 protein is CSVDTRDSAYNEQFF. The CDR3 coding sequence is TGCAGCGTCGATACCAGGGATAGCGCCTACAATGAGCAGTTCTTC.

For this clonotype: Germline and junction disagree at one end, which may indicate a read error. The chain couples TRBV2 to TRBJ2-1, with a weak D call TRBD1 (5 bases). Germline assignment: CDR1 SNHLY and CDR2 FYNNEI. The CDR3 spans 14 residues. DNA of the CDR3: TGTGTCAGCAATGGACACCCGCCGTACAATGAGCAGTTCTTC. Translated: CVSNGHPPYNEQFF. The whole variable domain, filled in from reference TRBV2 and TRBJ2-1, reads EPEVTQTPSHQVTQMGQEVILRCVPISNHLYFYWYRQILGQKVEFLVSFYNNEISEKSEIFDDQFSVERPDGSNFTLKIRSTKLEDSAMYFCVSNGHPPYNEQFFGPGTRLTVL.

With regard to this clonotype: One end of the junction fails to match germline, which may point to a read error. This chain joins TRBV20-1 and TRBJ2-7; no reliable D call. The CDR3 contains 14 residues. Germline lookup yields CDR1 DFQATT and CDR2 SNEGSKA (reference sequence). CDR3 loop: CSATPPEWSYERYF. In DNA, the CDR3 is TGCAGTGCTACGCCCCCGGAATGGTCCTACGAGCGGTACTTC.

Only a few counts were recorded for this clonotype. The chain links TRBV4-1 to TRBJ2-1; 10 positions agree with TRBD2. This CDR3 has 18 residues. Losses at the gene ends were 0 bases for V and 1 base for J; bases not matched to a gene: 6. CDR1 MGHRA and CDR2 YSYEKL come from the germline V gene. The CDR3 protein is CASSQEEGLADSYNEQFF. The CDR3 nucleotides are TGCGCCAGCAGCCAAGAAGAAGGACTAGCGGATTCCTACAATGAGCAGTTCTTC.

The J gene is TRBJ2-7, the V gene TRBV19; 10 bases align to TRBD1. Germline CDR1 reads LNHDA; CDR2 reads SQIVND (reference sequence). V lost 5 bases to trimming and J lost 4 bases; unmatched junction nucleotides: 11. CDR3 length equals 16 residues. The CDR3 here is CASSAKSGTGVYEQYF. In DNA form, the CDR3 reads TGTGCCAGTAGTGCAAAGTCCGGGACAGGGGTGTACGAGCAGTACTTC.

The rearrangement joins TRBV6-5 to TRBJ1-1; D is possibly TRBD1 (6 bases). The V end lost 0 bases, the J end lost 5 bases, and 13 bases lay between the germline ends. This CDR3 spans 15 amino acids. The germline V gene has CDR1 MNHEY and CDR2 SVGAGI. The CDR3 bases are TGTGCCAGCAGTTACTCGCAGACAGGAGGGACTGAAGCTTTCTTT. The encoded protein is CASSYSQTGGTEAFF.

CDR3 sequence (DNA): TGCAGTGCTAACTTGGCCACCACTGGGGCCAACGTCCTGACTTTC. Amino acid sequence: CSANLATTGANVLTF. This rearrangement joins TRBV20-1 to TRBJ2-6; no firm D call. This CDR3 is built from 15 residues. Germline loops: CDR1 DFQATT, CDR2 SNEGSKA (reference sequence). Trimming shortened V by 4 bases and J by 2 bases, and 12 bases separated the two germline ends.

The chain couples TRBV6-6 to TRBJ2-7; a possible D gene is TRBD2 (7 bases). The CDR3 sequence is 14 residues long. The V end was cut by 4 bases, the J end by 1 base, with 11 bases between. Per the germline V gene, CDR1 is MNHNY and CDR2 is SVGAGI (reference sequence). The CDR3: CASSSAGASYEQYV. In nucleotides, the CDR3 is TGTGCCAGCAGTTCGGCGGGGGCATCCTACGAGCAGTACGTC.

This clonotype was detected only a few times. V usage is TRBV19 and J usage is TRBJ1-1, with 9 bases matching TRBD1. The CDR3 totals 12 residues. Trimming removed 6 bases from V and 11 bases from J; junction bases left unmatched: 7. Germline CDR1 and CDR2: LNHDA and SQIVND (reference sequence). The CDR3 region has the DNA TGTGCCAGTAGCCCAGGGACAGGGTGGGCTTTCTTT. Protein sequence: CASSPGTGWAFF. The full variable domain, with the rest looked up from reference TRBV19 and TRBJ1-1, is DGGITQSPKYLFRKEGQNVTLSCEQNLNHDAMYWYRQDPGQGLRLIYYSQIVNDFQKGDIAEGYSVSREKKESFPLTVTSAQKNPTAFYLCASSPGTGWAFFGQGTRLTVV.

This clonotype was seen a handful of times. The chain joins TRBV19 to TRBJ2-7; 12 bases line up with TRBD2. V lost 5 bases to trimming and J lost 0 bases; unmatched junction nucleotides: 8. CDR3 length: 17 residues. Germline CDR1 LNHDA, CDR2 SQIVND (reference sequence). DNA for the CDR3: TGTGCCAGTAGTCGGCTAGCGGGGGGGGAAAGCTCCTACGAGCAGTACGTC. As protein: CASSRLAGGESSYEQYV.

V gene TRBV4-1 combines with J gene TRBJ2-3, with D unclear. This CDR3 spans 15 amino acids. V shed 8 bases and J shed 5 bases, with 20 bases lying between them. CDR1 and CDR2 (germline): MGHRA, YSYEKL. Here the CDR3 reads CASLSGSESGDTQYF. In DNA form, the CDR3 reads TGCGCCAGCCTTTCCGGGTCCGAATCTGGAGATACGCAGTATTTT.